The clone carrying this T cell receptor beta chain was recorded once. Its matching antigen is unknown. The data were produced by immunoSEQ multiplex PCR, yet TCRdb's version contains in-frame clones alone and is incomplete. The sample carries 110,000 to 150,000 clones, approximately 91% recorded once. This record belongs to a study of cytomegalovirus exposure and HLA in healthy donors. Whole-study context: In a later analysis, the roughly 130 validation repertoires were reported to have used the same platform as the 600 to 800 first-cohort repertoires.

This CDR3 spans 13 amino acids. The germline V gene has CDR1 MNHEY and CDR2 SMNVEV (reference sequence). Deletions cut 4 bases from V and 2 bases from J, with 5 bases between. Findings and caveats of the study: Reports showed the classifier diagnosing cytomegalovirus status with high specificity and sensitivity. Cytomegalovirus association was assigned to about 150 TCR beta chains. Most TCR sequences proved rare, with some public TCRs found in many donors.

The sample was PBMCs. The sequence was obtained from a man younger than 30 in good health and CMV-seronegative. This rearrangement joins TRBV27 to TRBJ2-2; D unresolved. The CDR3 here is CASSYTNTGELFF. In nucleotides, the CDR3 is TGTGCCAGCAGTTATACTAACACCGGGGAGCTGTTTTTT.